This TCR beta chain was profiled in a study of cytomegalovirus exposure and HLA in healthy donors. Overall study findings and caveats: The authors later found most CMV-associated TCR beta chains appeared HLA-restricted. The study reported that TCR beta sequences accurately predicted HLA-A and HLA-B alleles in most subjects. Later on, an analysis tied around 17,000 TCR beta sequences to HLA alleles at 0.05 false discovery rate.

Points on this clone: Its antigen remains unidentified.

The germline gives CDR1 MDHEN, CDR2 SYDVKM. The CDR3 is 14 amino acids. V shed 3 bases and J shed 4 bases, with 13 bases lying between them. This PCR relied on a set of 60 Vbeta primers and 13 Jbeta primers. Using immunoSEQ multiplex PCR, the repertoire was profiled, and TCRdb retains in-frame clones only, with some absent. The table shows some 150,000 clones, with about 80% occurring only once. This receptor was identified in a woman aged 40 to 50 in good health and CMV-seronegative. This chain uses TRBV28 with TRBJ2-7, with no clear D. The sample was PBMCs. The CDR3 bases are TGTGCCAGCAGTTTCCACACCTCTTTGTACGAGCAGTACTTC. This encodes CASSFHTSLYEQYF.